The 13 T cell receptor beta chains given below trace back to one sample, sequenced in a study of post-analysis software for immune sequencing data. General study results and limits: The five TRBV segments detected at higher frequency in patients than in controls included TRBV5-6, TRBV5-1 and TRBV20-1.

For these receptors, no antigen is known. TCR beta libraries were prepared from cDNA with unique molecular identifiers. In TCRdb, the PCR reads were re-called with MiXCR into one record per CDR3 protein. The data hold roughly 670,000 distinct CDR3 sequences, with over 45% observed a single time. Sequenced input: blood. These receptor sequences come from a girl under 10 years old with multiple sclerosis.

The gene calls are TRBV29-1 and TRBJ2-1; perhaps TRBD2 as D (5 bases). Germline V lookup: CDR1 SQVTM, CDR2 ANQGSEA. This CDR3 region has 13 residues. Trimming cost V 6 bases and J 7 bases, with 16 bases left between them. CDR3 region: CSVGGLRVNEQFF. The DNA for the CDR3 is TGCAGCGTAGGCGGACTCCGCGTGAATGAGCAGTTCTTC.

The chain is built from TRBV11-1 and TRBJ1-1; unclear D gene. The CDR3 loop spans 12 amino acids. Trimming took off 2 bases at V and 2 bases at J, with 3 bases between the two ends. Germline V gene sequence: CDR1 SGHAT, CDR2 FQDESV (reference sequence). CDR3 loop: CASSLINTEAFF. CDR3 bases: TGTGCCAGCAGCTTAATAAACACTGAAGCTTTCTTT.

This clonotype was counted only a few times. This chain links TRBV5-5 with TRBJ2-3, with D uncertain. CDR1 is SGHKS, CDR2 YYEKEE, per germline (reference sequence). Trimming removed 3 bases from V and 6 bases from J, with 14 bases in between. The CDR3 has 14 amino acids. Written as DNA, the CDR3 is TGTGCCAGCAGCTGGGTTCGGGCAGAGGATACGCAGTATTTT. Amino acid sequence: CASSWVRAEDTQYF.

This clonotype was detected only a few times. V gene TRBV7-9 combines with J gene TRBJ2-1; 11 bases align to TRBD2. Per germline, CDR1 SEHNR and CDR2 FQNEAQ (reference sequence). V shed 1 base and J 8 bases; nucleotides not matched to a gene: 4. There are 15 residues in the CDR3. Here the CDR3 DNA reads TGTGCCAGCAGCTTAGTGGGACTAGCGGAGGATGAGCAGTTCTTC. Translation gives CASSLVGLAEDEQFF.

This clonotype showed up just a few times. This chain uses TRBV6-1 with TRBJ2-3; perhaps D is TRBD1 or TRBD2 (6 bases each). The V gene's germline CDR1 is MNHNS and CDR2 SASEGT. The CDR3 loop spans 12 amino acids. The V end lost 8 bases, the J end lost 7 bases, and 13 bases lay between the germline ends. CDR3 nucleotides: TGTGCCAGCGGGGGGCAGCCCTATACGCAGTATTTT. It encodes CASGGQPYTQYF.

The chain recombines TRBV12-3 or TRBV12-4 with TRBJ2-2, with TRBD1 identical over 8 bases. This CDR3 region has 14 residues. J gave up 7 bases and V 7 bases, and 8 bases lay outside the gene matches. The CDR3 DNA follows: TGTGCCAGCACCCCGACAGGGGAGGTCGGGGAGCTGTTTTTT. It specifies CASTPTGEVGELFF.

The chain has TRBV2 and TRBJ2-3; possibly TRBD1 for D (6 bases). Germline V gene sequence: CDR1 SNHLY, CDR2 FYNNEI. This CDR3 is built from 11 residues. Trimming removed 6 bases at V and 12 bases at J, with 13 bases between. CDR3 bases: TGTGCCAGCAGGTTACAGGGCCCTCAGTATTTT. It specifies CASRLQGPQYF. Looking up the rest from reference TRBV2 and TRBJ2-3 gives the full variable domain: EPEVTQTPSHQVTQMGQEVILRCVPISNHLYFYWYRQILGQKVEFLVSFYNNEISEKSEIFDDQFSVERPDGSNFTLKIRSTKLEDSAMYFCASRLQGPQYFGPGTRLTVL.

V gene TRBV20-1 combines with J gene TRBJ1-6; the D gene is possibly TRBD1 (5 bases). Germline V gives CDR1 DFQATT, CDR2 SNEGSKA (reference sequence). Trimming cost V 0 bases and J 10 bases, with 19 bases left between them. The CDR3 sequence is 16 residues long. CDR3 sequence: CSARDAGLVGRSPLHF. The CDR3 DNA reads as TGCAGTGCTAGAGATGCGGGGCTAGTCGGGAGGTCACCCCTCCACTTT.

The chain joins TRBV6-1 to TRBJ1-5; 7 bases map to TRBD1. The germline gives CDR1 MNHNS, CDR2 SASEGT. CDR3 size: 19 residues. V trimming: 3 bases; J trimming: 2 bases; junction bases outside the gene matches: 16. This CDR3 is CASSDPGTATGYGNQPQHF. The CDR3 DNA follows: TGTGCCAGCAGTGACCCCGGGACAGCTACTGGGTACGGCAATCAGCCCCAGCATTTT.

This rearrangement joins TRBV7-6 to TRBJ1-6; 7 bases are shared with TRBD1. CDR1 is SGHVS, CDR2 FNYEAQ, per germline. There are 15 residues in the CDR3. After removal of 5 bases from V and 5 bases from J, the junction contained 6 bases not matched to a gene. This chain's CDR3 is CASSRDSSHNSPLHF. The DNA of the CDR3 is TGTGCCAGCAGCCGGGACAGCTCACATAATTCACCCCTCCACTTT.

In DNA form, the CDR3 reads TGTGCCAGCAGCTGTGGGGGGGCGAACGATGAGCAGTTCTTC. Translated, it gives CASSCGGANDEQFF. The chain employs TRBV11-2 and TRBJ2-1; D is possibly TRBD2 (7 bases). CDR3 length: 14 residues. Germline loops: CDR1 SGHAT, CDR2 FQNNGV. Deletions cut 4 bases from V and 8 bases from J, with 15 bases between.

The chain uses TRBV11-2 and TRBJ2-3, with TRBD2 identical over 12 bases. This CDR3 comprises 16 residues. V lost 5 bases, J lost 6 bases, and 9 bases stayed unmatched. CDR1 and CDR2 (germline): SGHAT, FQNNGV. The CDR3 DNA reads TGTGCCAGCAGCCTAGGGACTAGCGGGCATTCGGATACGCAGTATTTT. It is translated as CASSLGTSGHSDTQYF.

The rearrangement links TRBV12-3 or TRBV12-4 to TRBJ2-1, with TRBD2 matching over 7 bases. J was trimmed by 5 bases and V by 3 bases; bases with no gene match: 1. The CDR3 length is 13 residues. CDR3: CASSFAGDNEQFF. CDR3 DNA sequence: TGTGCCAGCAGTTTCGCGGGAGACAATGAGCAGTTCTTC.